These 28 T cell receptor beta chains were sequenced from one sample in a study of OX40 agonist ivuxolimab in advanced cancers. The assay was immunoSEQ multiplex PCR, and TCRdb's table has in-frame clones only and misses some. This table holds roughly 90,000 clones, approximately 90% found once. The input for sequencing was CD4+ or CD8+ T cells sorted from blood, taken in a trial of the OX40 agonist ivuxolimab. The receptors stem from an adult with an advanced solid tumor such as melanoma, head and neck, liver or kidney cancer.

The chain couples TRBV6-5 to TRBJ1-1, with 9 bases identical to TRBD1. The J segment lost 7 bases and the V segment lost 6 bases, leaving 9 bases of the junction unmatched. This CDR3 region has 14 residues. Germline V CDR1 and CDR2: MNHEY, SVGAGI. CDR3 DNA: TGTGCCAGCAGGACACAGGGGGCGGGTGGTGAAGCTTTCTTT. It is translated as CASRTQGAGGEAFF.

The J gene is TRBJ2-1, the V gene TRBV28, with 8 bases that match TRBD1. Germline V gene lookup returns CDR1 MDHEN and CDR2 SYDVKM. The junction had 10 bases not matched to a gene; V was cut back by 8 bases and J by 4 bases. This CDR3 region has 15 residues. The CDR3 reads CASLTGQGYYNEQFF. For the CDR3, the DNA is TGTGCCAGCCTTACAGGACAGGGATATTACAATGAGCAGTTCTTC.

The chain carries TRBV27 and TRBJ2-1, with 9 bases aligning to TRBD1. Germline trimming cut 6 bases from V and 4 bases from J; bases unmatched to any gene: 7. The germline CDR1 and CDR2 sequences are MNHEY and SMNVEV (reference sequence). The CDR3 covers 15 residues. The CDR3 spells CASSRQGERYNEQFF. The CDR3 DNA reads TGTGCCAGCAGCCGACAGGGGGAGCGGTACAATGAGCAGTTCTTC.

The chain carries TRBV6-1 and TRBJ2-7; D perhaps matches TRBD2 (5 bases). Germline V lookup: CDR1 MNHNS, CDR2 SASEGT. This CDR3 has 15 amino acids. V gave up 2 bases and J gave up 0 bases, with 11 bases separating them. The CDR3 DNA is TGTGCCAGCAGTGAACCCCGTGGAGGCTCCTACGAGCAGTACTTC. Translated, it gives CASSEPRGGSYEQYF.

J is TRBJ2-6 and V is TRBV7-2, with 7 nucleotides matching TRBD1. This CDR3 is built from 15 residues. V was clipped by 5 bases and J by 2 bases; unmatched bases: 3. Germline V gene data show CDR1 as SGHTA and CDR2 as FQGNSA. The CDR3 sequence: CASSQGGAGANVLTF. The CDR3 region has the DNA TGTGCCAGCAGCCAAGGGGGCGCTGGGGCCAACGTCCTGACTTTC. The whole variable domain, filled in from reference TRBV7-2 and TRBJ2-6, reads GAGVSQSPSNKVTEKGKDVELRCDPISGHTALYWYRQSLGQGLEFLIYFQGNSAPDKSGLPSDRFSAERTGGSVSTLTIQRTQQEDSAVYLCASSQGGAGANVLTFGAGSRLTVL.

The rearrangement uses TRBV6-1 and TRBJ1-1; 9 positions agree with TRBD1. From germline, CDR1 is MNHNS and CDR2 SASEGT. Trimming took 7 bases from V and 4 from J; bases not matched to a gene: 10. This CDR3 spans 15 amino acids. This CDR3 reads CASTRGDREGTEAFF. DNA for the CDR3: TGTGCCAGCACCCGAGGGGACAGGGAGGGCACTGAAGCTTTCTTT.

The gene calls are TRBV19 and TRBJ2-3; tentatively, D is TRBD2 (5 bases). Trimming pared 5 bases from V and 4 bases from J, leaving 10 bases between. The CDR3 runs to 13 residues. Germline CDR1 reads LNHDA; CDR2 reads SQIVND (reference sequence). CDR3 loop: CASSAPGADTQYF. CDR3 sequence (DNA): TGTGCCAGTAGTGCCCCCGGGGCAGATACGCAGTATTTT.

V usage is TRBV2 and J usage is TRBJ2-2; maybe TRBD1 (5 bases). The germline V gene encodes CDR1 SNHLY and CDR2 FYNNEI. This CDR3 has 16 amino acids. Trimming removed 5 bases at V and 3 bases at J, with 16 bases between. The chain's CDR3 is CASSSTRVRDTGELFF. In nucleotides, the CDR3 is TGTGCCAGCAGTTCGACCAGGGTGCGTGACACCGGGGAGCTGTTTTTT.

The V call is TRBV18, the J call TRBJ1-3, with D perhaps TRBD1 (5 bases). V dropped 10 bases and J dropped 2 bases, with 12 bases sitting between them. The CDR3 contains 13 residues. Germline V lookup: CDR1 KGHSH, CDR2 LQKENI. The CDR3, as DNA: TGTGCCACCCGGGGACTCACTGGAAACACCATATATTTT. It specifies CATRGLTGNTIYF.

The J gene is TRBJ2-5, the V gene TRBV30; D is possibly TRBD2 (6 bases). V shed 1 base and J shed 5 bases, with 8 bases lying between them. CDR3 length: 12 residues. The germline V gene has CDR1 GTSNPN and CDR2 SVGIG (reference sequence). The CDR3 nucleotides read TGTGCCTGGAGTGAAGGGAGGGAGACCCAGTACTTC. This sequence encodes CAWSEGRETQYF. Filled out from reference TRBV30 and TRBJ2-5, the complete variable domain reads SQTIHQWPATLVQPVGSPLSLECTVEGTSNPNLYWYRQAAGRGLQLLFYSVGIGQISSEVPQNLSASRPQDRQFILSSKKLLLSDSGFYLCAWSEGRETQYFGPGTRLLVL.

To note about this clone: A junction end diverges from the germline sequence, so it may reflect a read error. The chain couples TRBV7-9 to TRBJ1-2; the D gene is possibly TRBD1 (5 bases). Germline V gives CDR1 SEHNR, CDR2 FQNEAQ (reference sequence). The CDR3 consists of 14 residues. CDR3 residues: CASGLGGRNYGYTF. DNA of the CDR3: TGTGCCAGCGGCTTGGGGGGAAGGAACTATGGCTACACCTTC.

The chain uses TRBV19 and TRBJ1-1, with 7 bases identical to TRBD1. V was clipped by 8 bases and J by 4 bases; unmatched bases: 10. Germline lookup yields CDR1 LNHDA and CDR2 SQIVND (reference sequence). The CDR3 has 14 amino acids. The DNA of the CDR3 is TGTGCCAGTCGACCCCAGGGGGAAGTCACTGAAGCTTTCTTT. Its protein product is CASRPQGEVTEAFF.

This clone was picked up a small number of times. The chain uses TRBV19 and TRBJ1-1; D is perhaps TRBD1 (5 bases). The CDR3 has 12 amino acids. Looked up from germline, CDR1 is LNHDA and CDR2 is SQIVND (reference sequence). Trimming took 3 bases from V and 5 from J, leaving 7 bases between them. The DNA for the CDR3 is TGTGCCAGTAGTATCGACAGAACTGAAGCTTTCTTT. Protein product: CASSIDRTEAFF.

This chain connects TRBV6-5 to TRBJ1-4; D unclear. The CDR3 totals 10 residues. The germline V and J ends were trimmed by 2 bases and 8 bases, with 0 bases remaining between them. The germline gives CDR1 MNHEY, CDR2 SVGAGI. The CDR3 sequence: CASSYEKLFF. CDR3 coding DNA: TGTGCCAGCAGTTACGAAAAACTGTTTTTT.

The V and J genes are TRBV21-1 and TRBJ1-5; the D call in the table, TRBD1, was not verified against the DNA. TRBV21-1 is tagged as a pseudogene. The CDR3 totals 19 residues. DNA of the CDR3: TGTGCCAGCAGCAAAAGGACCCAACACAGGGCAAGCTATAATCAGCCCCAGCATTTT. This gives the protein CASSKRTQHRASYNQPQHF.

This clone was found once. This chain joins TRBV28 and TRBJ1-6; D call uncertain. The V gene lost 5 bases and the J gene lost 0 bases, with 11 bases spanning the gap. This CDR3 comprises 16 residues. Germline lookup yields CDR1 MDHEN and CDR2 SYDVKM. The CDR3 loop reads CASSPDSASYNSPLHF. The CDR3 DNA sequence: TGTGCCAGCAGTCCGGACTCCGCCTCCTATAATTCACCCCTCCACTTT.

The chain joins TRBV9 to TRBJ2-5; D not certain. Germline assignment: CDR1 SGDLS and CDR2 YYNGEE. The CDR3 runs 14 residues. Trimming shortened V by 2 bases and J by 1 base, and 9 bases separated the two germline ends. CDR3 in amino acids: CASSVRNGQETQYF. The CDR3 bases are TGTGCCAGCAGCGTGAGGAACGGCCAAGAGACCCAGTACTTC.

This chain links TRBV11-3 with TRBJ2-3, with D perhaps given as TRBD1 or TRBD2 (6 bases each). The CDR3 extends over 13 amino acids. Germline V gives CDR1 SGHNT, CDR2 YENEEA. V gave up 1 base and J gave up 6 bases, with 8 bases separating them. Here the CDR3 reads CASSLGGADTQYF. In nucleotides, the CDR3 is TGTGCCAGCAGCTTAGGGGGGGCGGATACGCAGTATTTT.

This clone turned up a few times. V usage is TRBV28 and J usage is TRBJ2-1; 8 nucleotides agree with TRBD1. J gave up 6 bases and V 6 bases, and 7 bases lay outside the gene matches. Germline CDR1 reads MDHEN; CDR2 reads SYDVKM. The CDR3 extends over 14 amino acids. This CDR3 is CASRLQGAGNEQFF. DNA for the CDR3: TGTGCCAGCAGACTTCAGGGGGCAGGCAATGAGCAGTTCTTC.

This rearrangement joins TRBV15 to TRBJ1-4; TRBD1 is a possible D gene (5 bases). Germline V CDR1 and CDR2: LNHNV, YYDKDF (reference sequence). Trimming shortened V by 3 bases and J by 1 base, and 15 bases separated the two germline ends. This CDR3 contains 17 residues. The CDR3 DNA reads TGTGCCACCAGCAGGGCTTTTGGGGGGGTAACTAATGAAAAACTGTTTTTT. Protein product: CATSRAFGGVTNEKLFF.

The chain employs TRBV18 and TRBJ2-3; a possible D gene is TRBD2 (6 bases). Germline assignment: CDR1 KGHSH and CDR2 LQKENI. Trimming removed 4 bases at V and 2 bases at J, with 13 bases between. This CDR3 spans 15 amino acids. The CDR3 is CASSLGTRDTDTQYF. The CDR3 DNA follows: TGTGCCAGCTCACTGGGGACTCGTGACACAGATACGCAGTATTTT.

V is TRBV5-1 and J is TRBJ2-4; unclear D gene. V was clipped by 2 bases and J by 0 bases, with 12 bases between them. The CDR3 loop spans 16 amino acids. Germline V gene sequence: CDR1 SGHRS, CDR2 YFSETQ. The CDR3 nucleotides read TGCGCCAGCAGCTTCGCAGAATCCCTAGCCAAAAACATTCAGTACTTC. Protein: CASSFAESLAKNIQYF.

J is TRBJ2-3 and V is TRBV7-6; 12 bases align to TRBD2. With 5 bases clipped from V and 2 bases from J, the junction kept 5 bases outside the gene matches. The CDR3 covers 16 residues. Germline assignment: CDR1 SGHVS and CDR2 FNYEAQ. This chain's CDR3 is CASSPRLAGATDTQYF. The CDR3 nucleotides read TGTGCCAGCAGCCCCAGACTAGCGGGGGCCACAGATACGCAGTATTTT.

The chain couples TRBV7-2 to TRBJ1-1; D is undetermined. Per the germline V gene, CDR1 is SGHTA and CDR2 is FQGNSA. The CDR3 has 14 amino acids. The V end lost 5 bases, the J end lost 3 bases, and 13 bases lay between the germline ends. CDR3 DNA: TGTGCCAGCAGCGGACTCACAAGGGACACTGAAGCTTTCTTT. Residues: CASSGLTRDTEAFF.

J is TRBJ2-5 and V is TRBV7-2; TRBD1 matches at 10 bases. The length of the CDR3 is 15 residues. The V segment lost 1 base and the J segment 8 bases; nucleotides outside the gene matches: 7. From germline, CDR1 is SGHTA and CDR2 FQGNSA. The DNA of the CDR3 is TGTGCCAGCAGCTTAGGTGGGACAGGGGCCGTAACCCAGTACTTC. As protein: CASSLGGTGAVTQYF.

The chain couples TRBV7-2 to TRBJ1-3, with 7 bases lining up with TRBD1. The V and J ends lost 0 bases and 0 bases, in that order; junction bases with no gene match: 2. The CDR3 runs 16 residues. CDR1 SGHTA and CDR2 FQGNSA come from the germline V gene. CDR3 region: CASSLAGGNSGNTIYF. CDR3 sequence (DNA): TGTGCCAGCAGCTTAGCAGGGGGCAACTCTGGAAACACCATATATTTT.

J is TRBJ2-5 and V is TRBV5-1; 9 bases are shared with TRBD2. CDR1 and CDR2 (germline): SGHRS, YFSETQ. The CDR3 covers 16 residues. Trimming removed 0 bases from V and 7 bases from J; junction bases left unmatched: 10. The CDR3: CASSLALAGIRGTQYF. CDR3 nucleotide sequence: TGCGCCAGCAGCTTGGCCCTAGCGGGGATCAGGGGGACCCAGTACTTC.

This chain links TRBV27 with TRBJ2-1; 7 bases align to TRBD2. Germline V gives CDR1 MNHEY, CDR2 SMNVEV (reference sequence). The V gene end was trimmed by 3 bases and the J gene end by 5 bases; junction bases not matched to a gene: 10. The CDR3 has 16 amino acids. The CDR3, as DNA: TGTGCCAGCAGTTTTTGGTTAACGGGGGGAAACAATGAGCAGTTCTTC. Its translation: CASSFWLTGGNNEQFF.